This T cell receptor (beta chain) was retrieved from a study of blood T cell repertoires in COVID-19. This CDR3 contains 15 residues. V was pared by 1 base and J by 2 bases, with 11 bases between. Germline V gives CDR1 LNHNV, CDR2 YYDKDF (reference sequence). This clone came up a few times. Some clones are missing from TCRdb's copy, which holds only in-frame ones; the method was immunoSEQ multiplex PCR. The sample has 250,000 or so clones; approximately 92% are singletons. This TCR derives from a woman aged 40 to 49 who had recovered from COVID-19. Source material: peripheral blood. The chain employs TRBV15 and TRBJ1-1; no reliable D call. In DNA form, the CDR3 reads TGTGCCACCAGCAGAGGGAGCCTGATAAACACTGAAGCTTTCTTT. Residues: CATSRGSLINTEAFF.